A selection of T cell receptor beta chains follows, all from one sample in a study of blood T cells in healthy people across ages. Each CDR3 protein gets one entry after TCRdb re-called the 5' RACE reads with MiXCR. The sample consists of around 1.5 million distinct CDR3 sequences, almost 60% of them appearing once. The sample comprised blood. Receptors were obtained from a man younger than 35 in good health. CDR3s include the opening cysteine and the closing phenylalanine or tryptophan. A D gene is named only where the DNA matches it firmly. Some rows mark clone size as missing; the rest say once, few, many or name a class of expanded clone.

CDR3 DNA	CDR3 protein	V gene	J gene	D gene	CDR3 length	clone size
TGTGCCAGCAGTCGCGACGGGCCTTTGTCTGGGACCCAGTACTTC	CASSRDGPLSGTQYF	TRBV28	TRBJ2-5	-	15	-
TGCGCCAGCAGCTTGGTATACGGGGCTCACTACGAGCAGTACTTC	CASSLVYGAHYEQYF	TRBV5-1	TRBJ2-7	-	15	-
TGCGCCAGCAGCCGTGGGACAGGAGAACACTCTGGGGCCAACGTCCTGACTTTC	CASSRGTGEHSGANVLTF	TRBV4-1	TRBJ2-6	TRBD1	18	-
TGTGCCACCAGTCATGGGGCGAGCCAAGAGACCCAGTACTTC	CATSHGASQETQYF	TRBV15	TRBJ2-5	-	14	-
TGTGCCAGCAGTTTTATCCAGTACAAGACCGAAGCTTTCTTT	CASSFIQYKTEAFF	TRBV28	TRBJ1-1	-	14	-
TGCGCCAGCAGCCAAGACGGGGCACTTGGGACCCAGTACTTC	CASSQDGALGTQYF	TRBV4-1	TRBJ2-5	-	14	-
TGTGCCAGCAGCCGGGACAGGGGGAACCTCTACGAGCAGTACTTC	CASSRDRGNLYEQYF	TRBV11-2	TRBJ2-7	TRBD1	15	-
TGCAGTGCTAGAACGGACAGGGATTCCTACAATGAGCAGTTCTTC	CSARTDRDSYNEQFF	TRBV20-1	TRBJ2-1	TRBD1	15	-
TGTGCCAGCAGTGATACTCCCCTACTGGATTCCTACAATGAGCAGTTCTTC	CASSDTPLLDSYNEQFF	TRBV2	TRBJ2-1	-	17	-
TGTGCCTCGGGGCTAGCTCCCTACAATGAGCAGTACTTC	CASGLAPYNEQYF	TRBV7-9	TRBJ2-7	-	13	-
TGTGCCAGCAGCGACTTGGCTAGCGGCCCCTACGAGCAGTACTTC	CASSDLASGPYEQYF	TRBV21-1	TRBJ2-7	-	15	few
TGCAGCGTCTTCCCGGCGGGGGCCAACGTCCTGACTTTC	CSVFPAGANVLTF	TRBV29-1	TRBJ2-6	-	13	few
TGTGCCAGCAGCCCGAGAGTGGCTAGCAGGACTTACGAGCAGTACTTC	CASSPRVASRTYEQYF	TRBV7-9	TRBJ2-7	-	16	-
TGTGCCAGCGATGTGCCCTCGGCTAGCTGCCGCACAGATACGCAGTATTTT	CASDVPSASCRTDTQYF	TRBV6-4	TRBJ2-3	-	17	once
TGTGCCAGCAGGGTAACAGGGAGAAGCTCCTACGAGCAGTACTTC	CASRVTGRSSYEQYF	TRBV6-5	TRBJ2-7	-	15	few
TGTGCCACCAGCTCCACTAGCGGGAGTGCCTACAATGAGCAGTTCTTC	CATSSTSGSAYNEQFF	TRBV15	TRBJ2-1	TRBD2	16	-
TGTGCCAGCACCCGACAGGGTTTCTACGAGCAGTACTTC	CASTRQGFYEQYF	TRBV6-2/TRBV6-3	TRBJ2-7	TRBD1	13	many
TGCGCCAGCAGCCGGGGTCAGGGGGATGAGGACGAGCAGTACTTC	CASSRGQGDEDEQYF	TRBV4-3	TRBJ2-7	TRBD1	15	-
TGCGCCAGCAGCCAAGGGACAGGAGGATTTAACTATGGCTACACCTTC	CASSQGTGGFNYGYTF	TRBV4-1	TRBJ1-2	TRBD1	16	-
TGTGCCAGCAGTTTAAATTCCCGCTACGAGCAGTACTTC	CASSLNSRYEQYF	TRBV27	TRBJ2-7	-	13	-
TGTGCCAGTAGTATTGAGGGTAACTATGGCTACACCTTC	CASSIEGNYGYTF	TRBV19	TRBJ1-2	-	13	-
TGCGCCAGCAGTCAGGGGGCGCTTGGCAAAAACATTCAGTACTTC	CASSQGALGKNIQYF	TRBV5-1	TRBJ2-4	TRBD1	15	-
TGCAGTGCTAGGGTAGGGAGTACTGAAGCTTTCTTT	CSARVGSTEAFF	TRBV20-1	TRBJ1-1	-	12	-
TGCAGTGCTAGAGGAGGAAGTGAGCAGTTCTTC	CSARGGSEQFF	TRBV20-1	TRBJ2-1	-	11	-
TGCAGCGTAGTTCCTGGAAGCTGGGATACGCAGTATTTT	CSVVPGSWDTQYF	TRBV29-1	TRBJ2-3	-	13	few
TGTGCCAGCAGCCCCGGGACTAGCGGGGGAAATGAGCAGTTCTTC	CASSPGTSGGNEQFF	TRBV27	TRBJ2-1	TRBD2	15	many
TGCAGTGCGCCCAGGGGGATAGGAGAGACCCAGTACTTC	CSAPRGIGETQYF	TRBV20-1	TRBJ2-5	TRBD1	13	-
TGTGCCAGCAGTGAAAGTGGGACTAGCGTGAGGAATGAGCAGTACTTC	CASSESGTSVRNEQYF	TRBV6-1	TRBJ2-7	TRBD2	16	-
TGTGCCAGCAGACAGGGGGCTCTCGAGCAGTACTTC	CASRQGALEQYF	TRBV6-5	TRBJ2-7	TRBD1	12	-